These 3 T cell receptor beta chains were sequenced from one sample in a study of beta chain features in type 1 diabetes. Findings of the study overall: TCRB CDR3s from Type 1 diabetes patients were moderately but significantly shorter in all four CD4+ subsets.

No antigen has been identified for these receptors. Expressed TCRB transcripts were sequenced because the entire RNA isolate underwent reverse transcription. Produced via immunoSEQ multiplex PCR; TCRdb's table is partial and in-frame only. The table lists approximately 70,000 clones, 45% to 50% of them singletons. The material sequenced was central memory CD4+ T cells from blood. The source is a young man with type 1 diabetes.

Only a few counts were recorded for this clone. The chain has TRBV18 and TRBJ2-1; 12 nucleotides agree with TRBD2. The CDR3 consists of 14 residues. The ends lost 4 bases at V and 10 bases at J; junction bases unmatched: 5. Germline V gene data show CDR1 as KGHSH and CDR2 as LQKENI. This CDR3 reads CASSLGTSGREQFF. The CDR3 DNA reads TGTGCCAGCTCACTAGGGACTAGCGGGCGGGAGCAGTTCTTC.

This clone has just a few counts. The chain couples TRBV29-1 to TRBJ2-2; D might be TRBD2 (6 bases). This CDR3 has 15 residues. CDR1 is SQVTM, CDR2 ANQGSEA, per germline. The V and J ends lost 8 bases and 5 bases respectively, with 21 bases between them. Written as DNA, the CDR3 is TGCAGCTTCGCAACCCCGGGGCGGGGTACCGGGGAGCTGTTTTTT. It translates to CSFATPGRGTGELFF.

The chain combines TRBV2 with TRBJ2-7, with D unresolved. The V end lost 3 bases, the J end lost 9 bases, and 9 bases lay between the germline ends. This CDR3 has 11 residues. Looked up from germline, CDR1 is SNHLY and CDR2 is FYNNEI. CDR3 in amino acids: CASSDEAAQYF. The CDR3 nucleotides are TGTGCCAGCAGTGATGAGGCCGCGCAGTACTTC.